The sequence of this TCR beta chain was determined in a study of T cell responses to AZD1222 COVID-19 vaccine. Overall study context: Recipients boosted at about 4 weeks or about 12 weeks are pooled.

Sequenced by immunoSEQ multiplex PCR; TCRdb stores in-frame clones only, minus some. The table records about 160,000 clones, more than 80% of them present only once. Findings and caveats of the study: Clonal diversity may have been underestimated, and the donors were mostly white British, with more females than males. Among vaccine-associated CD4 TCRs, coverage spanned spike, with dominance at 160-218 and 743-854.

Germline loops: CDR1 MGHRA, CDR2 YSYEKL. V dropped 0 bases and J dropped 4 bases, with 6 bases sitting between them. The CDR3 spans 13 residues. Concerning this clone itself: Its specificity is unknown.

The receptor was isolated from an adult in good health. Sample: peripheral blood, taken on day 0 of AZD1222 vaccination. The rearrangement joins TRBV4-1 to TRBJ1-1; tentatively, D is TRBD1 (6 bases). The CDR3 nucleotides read TGCGCCAGCAGCCAAGACAGGGGCACTGAAGCTTTCTTT. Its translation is CASSQDRGTEAFF.